The entry that follows covers one T cell receptor beta chain sequence. Germline values: CDR1 SGHNT, CDR2 YYREEE (reference sequence). Unmatched junction bases numbered 9, after V lost 4 bases and J lost 7 bases. The CDR3 runs to 15 residues. Individuals drawn from 24 US areas were roughly 18 to 95 years old. Participant reports of clinical history set cohort assignment. The data stem from a study of blood T cell repertoires in COVID-19. For the study at large: T cells, B-cell-depleted T cells, or PBMCs provided the cDNA or gDNA that served as material.

Original processing methods: Amplification from reference gene primers served as the basis for estimated nucleated cell counts. Clones were sequenced by immunoSEQ multiplex PCR, and TCRdb holds only the in-frame ones, with some missing. The DNA gave D and trimming, while V, J and clone size come from that table. The repertoire holds a few hundred thousand clones, around 89% seen once, with around 2.9% in the top ten. The sample taken for sequencing was PBMCs or T cells enriched from blood (not recorded which). The clonotype comes from a woman aged 45 to 65 who had recovered from COVID-19. The rearrangement links TRBV5-4 to TRBJ2-1, with 9 bases fitting TRBD2. The DNA of the CDR3 is TGTGCCAGCAGCCACTTAGCGGGAGTAGGGAATGAGCAGTTCTTC. Translating gives CASSHLAGVGNEQFF.